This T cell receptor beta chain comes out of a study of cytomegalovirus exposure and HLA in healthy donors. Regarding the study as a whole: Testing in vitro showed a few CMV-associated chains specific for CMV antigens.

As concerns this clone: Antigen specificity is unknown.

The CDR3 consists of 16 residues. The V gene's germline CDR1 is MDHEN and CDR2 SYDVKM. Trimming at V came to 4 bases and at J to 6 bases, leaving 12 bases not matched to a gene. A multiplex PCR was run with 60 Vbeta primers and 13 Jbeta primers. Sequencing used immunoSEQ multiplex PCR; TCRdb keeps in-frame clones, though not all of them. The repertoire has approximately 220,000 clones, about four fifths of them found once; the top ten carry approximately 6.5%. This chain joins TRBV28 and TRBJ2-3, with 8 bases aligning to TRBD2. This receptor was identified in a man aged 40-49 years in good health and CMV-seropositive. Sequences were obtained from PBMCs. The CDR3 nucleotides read TGTGCCAGCAGTTCCCGAGCGGGAGCTCCGCTGGATACGCAGTATTTT. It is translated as CASSSRAGAPLDTQYF.